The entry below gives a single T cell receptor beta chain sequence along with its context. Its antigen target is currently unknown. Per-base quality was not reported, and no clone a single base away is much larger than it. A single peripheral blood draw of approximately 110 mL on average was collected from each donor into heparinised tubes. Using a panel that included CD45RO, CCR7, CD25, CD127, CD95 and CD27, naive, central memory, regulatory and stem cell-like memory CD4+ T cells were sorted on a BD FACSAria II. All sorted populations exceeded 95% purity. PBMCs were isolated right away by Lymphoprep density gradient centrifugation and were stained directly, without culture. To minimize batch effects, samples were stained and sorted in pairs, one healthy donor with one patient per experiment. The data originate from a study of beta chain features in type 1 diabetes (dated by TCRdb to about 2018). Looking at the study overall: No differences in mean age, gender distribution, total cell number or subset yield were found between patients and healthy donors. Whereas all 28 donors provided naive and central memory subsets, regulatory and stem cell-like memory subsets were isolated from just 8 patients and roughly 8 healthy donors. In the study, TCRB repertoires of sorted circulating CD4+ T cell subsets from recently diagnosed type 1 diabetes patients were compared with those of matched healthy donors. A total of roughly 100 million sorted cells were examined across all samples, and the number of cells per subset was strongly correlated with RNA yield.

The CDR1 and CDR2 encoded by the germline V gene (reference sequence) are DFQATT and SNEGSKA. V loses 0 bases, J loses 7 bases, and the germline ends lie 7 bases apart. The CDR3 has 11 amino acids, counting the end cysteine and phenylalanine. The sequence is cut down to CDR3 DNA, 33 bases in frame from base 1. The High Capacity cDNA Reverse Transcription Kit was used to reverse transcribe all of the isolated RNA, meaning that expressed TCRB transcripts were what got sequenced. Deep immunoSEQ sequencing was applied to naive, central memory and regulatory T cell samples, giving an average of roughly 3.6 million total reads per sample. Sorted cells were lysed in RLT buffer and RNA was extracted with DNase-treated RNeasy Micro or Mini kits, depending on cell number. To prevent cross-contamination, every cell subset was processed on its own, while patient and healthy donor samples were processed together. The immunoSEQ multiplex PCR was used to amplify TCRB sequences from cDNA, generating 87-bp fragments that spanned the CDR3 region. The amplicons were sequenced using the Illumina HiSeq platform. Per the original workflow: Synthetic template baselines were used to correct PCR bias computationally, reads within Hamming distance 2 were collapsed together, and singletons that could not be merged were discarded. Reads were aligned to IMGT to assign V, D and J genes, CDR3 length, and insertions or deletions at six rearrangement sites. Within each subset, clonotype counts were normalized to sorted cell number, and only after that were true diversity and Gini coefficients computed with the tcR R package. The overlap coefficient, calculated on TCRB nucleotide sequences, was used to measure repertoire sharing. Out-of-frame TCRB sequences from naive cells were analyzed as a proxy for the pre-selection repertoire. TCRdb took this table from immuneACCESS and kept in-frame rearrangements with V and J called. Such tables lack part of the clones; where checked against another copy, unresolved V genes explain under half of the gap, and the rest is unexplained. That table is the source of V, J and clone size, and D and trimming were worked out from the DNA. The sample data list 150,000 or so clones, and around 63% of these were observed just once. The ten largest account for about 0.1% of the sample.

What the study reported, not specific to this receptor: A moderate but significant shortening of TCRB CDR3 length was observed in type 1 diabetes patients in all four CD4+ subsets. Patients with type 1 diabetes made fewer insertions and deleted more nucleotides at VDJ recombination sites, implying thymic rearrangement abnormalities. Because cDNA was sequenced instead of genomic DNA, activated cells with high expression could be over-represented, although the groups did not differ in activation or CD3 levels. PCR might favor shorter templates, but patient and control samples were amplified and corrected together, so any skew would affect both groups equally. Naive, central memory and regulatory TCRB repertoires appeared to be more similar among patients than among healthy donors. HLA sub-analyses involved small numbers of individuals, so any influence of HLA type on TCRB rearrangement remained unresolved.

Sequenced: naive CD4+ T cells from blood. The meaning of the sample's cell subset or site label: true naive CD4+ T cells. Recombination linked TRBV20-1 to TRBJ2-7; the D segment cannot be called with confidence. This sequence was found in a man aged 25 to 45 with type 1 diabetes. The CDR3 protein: CSARDPGEQYF. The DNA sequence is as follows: TGCAGTGCTAGAGATCCCGGGGAGCAGTACTTC.